The 32 T cell receptor beta chains below come from one sample, sequenced in a study of human T cells and chemical hapten exposure. Time point of the sample: pre-sensitization, week 0. The treatment here: therapeutic diphenylcyclopropenone sensitization with weekly scalp DPC. TCRdb re-called the RACE reads through MiXCR, storing one row per CDR3 protein. The table has over 300,000 distinct CDR3 sequences, 4% to 6% seen once. The sample in question was whole blood, obtained in connection with sensitization to the hapten diphenylcyclopropenone (DPC). The receptors originated from a woman in her 50s with alopecia areata. Some clones in this sample may be carry-over from other donors' samples.

Ten or more counts support this clonotype. The CDR3 spells CASSQEGADTQYF. The DNA for the CDR3 is TGTGCCAGCAGCCAAGAGGGGGCAGATACGCAGTATTTT. This chain connects TRBV14 to TRBJ2-3, with D perhaps matching TRBD1 or TRBD2 (5 bases each). The germline V gene has CDR1 SGHDN and CDR2 FVKESK. The CDR3 has 13 amino acids. Trimming took off 0 bases at V and 4 bases at J, with 5 bases between the two ends.

The chain is built from TRBV10-3 and TRBJ1-5, with 8 nucleotides matching TRBD1. CDR1 ENHRY and CDR2 SYGVKD come from the germline V gene. V was pared by 3 bases and J by 7 bases, with 8 bases of the junction left unmatched. This CDR3 spans 15 amino acids. The CDR3 sequence: CAISEVGTGEQPQHF. CDR3 DNA sequence: TGTGCCATCAGTGAAGTCGGGACAGGAGAACAGCCCCAGCATTTT.

The chain combines TRBV7-9 with TRBJ1-2; 9 bases match TRBD1. The germline V gene has CDR1 SEHNR and CDR2 FQNEAQ (reference sequence). V lost 5 bases, J lost 7 bases, and 5 bases stayed unmatched. CDR3 length: 13 amino acids. CDR3 coding DNA: TGTGCCAGCAGCGGGACAGGGCGGGGTGGCTACACCTTC. It encodes CASSGTGRGGYTF. The variable domain in full, completed from reference TRBV7-9 and TRBJ1-2, reads DTGVSQNPRHKITKRGQNVTFRCDPISEHNRLYWYRQTLGQGPEFLTYFQNEAQLEKSRLLSDRFSAERPKGSFSTLEIQRTEQGDSAMYLCASSGTGRGGYTFGSGTRLTVV.

The CDR3 DNA sequence: TGTGCCACCAGCAGTTCCGGGAACCCTAATGAAAAACTGTTTTTT. This translates into CATSSSGNPNEKLFF. The genes are TRBV15 and TRBJ1-4, with D unresolved. V shed 3 bases and J shed 3 bases, with 11 bases lying between them. Germline loops: CDR1 LNHNV, CDR2 YYDKDF (reference sequence). The CDR3 is made up of 15 amino acids.

This clonotype was observed at least ten times. V gene TRBV2 combines with J gene TRBJ1-5, with a weak D call TRBD1 (5 bases). CDR1 and CDR2 (germline): SNHLY, FYNNEI. Trimming stripped 2 bases from V and 3 bases from J, with 14 bases between. There are 16 residues in the CDR3. As DNA, the CDR3 is TGTGCCAGCAGTGAATATCCGGGGCGCGCCAATCAGCCCCAGCATTTT. Translation: CASSEYPGRANQPQHF.

Ten or more counts support this clonotype. This chain joins TRBV2 and TRBJ1-1; 8 nucleotides match TRBD1. The CDR3 covers 13 residues. Per germline, CDR1 SNHLY and CDR2 FYNNEI. The junction had 8 bases not matched to a gene; V was cut back by 5 bases and J by 9 bases. The CDR3 DNA sequence: TGTGCCAGCAGTTCGAATGGACAGGGCCAAGCTTTCTTT. It encodes CASSSNGQGQAFF.

This clonotype appeared a few times. Here the CDR3 DNA reads TGTGCCAGCAGGCTGAGGGGCGTCGAAGAGACCCAGTACTTC. It yields the protein CASRLRGVEETQYF. The chain has TRBV7-2 and TRBJ2-5; D may correspond to TRBD1 or TRBD2 (5 bases each). Germline lookup yields CDR1 SGHTA and CDR2 FQGNSA. V gave up 6 bases and J gave up 3 bases, with 14 bases separating them. There are 14 residues in the CDR3.

V usage is TRBV10-3 and J usage is TRBJ2-1, with no clear D. The ends were cut back, 0 bases at V and 2 bases at J, with 11 bases in the middle. In germline, CDR1 is ENHRY, CDR2 SYGVKD. CDR3 length: 16 residues. The CDR3 bases are TGTGCCATCAGTGAGTCTTTAGTCCGGCCCTACAATGAGCAGTTCTTC. Residues: CAISESLVRPYNEQFF.

The chain joins TRBV28 to TRBJ2-5, with D hard to call. Trimming removed 6 bases at V and 3 bases at J, with 23 bases between. The CDR3 length is 17 residues. Germline CDR1 MDHEN, CDR2 SYDVKM. The CDR3 protein is CASRRDTLGIIKETQYF. The CDR3 DNA reads TGTGCCAGCAGAAGAGACACCCTAGGGATAATAAAAGAGACCCAGTACTTC.

The chain joins TRBV7-2 to TRBJ2-3, with D possibly matching TRBD2 (5 bases). The ends were cut back, 1 base at V and 2 bases at J, with 7 bases in the middle. Germline V gene sequence: CDR1 SGHTA, CDR2 FQGNSA. This CDR3 comprises 14 residues. The CDR3 loop is CASSLERFTDTQYF. CDR3 DNA: TGTGCCAGCAGCTTAGAGCGGTTCACAGATACGCAGTATTTT.

This clonotype was seen a few times. This chain joins TRBV12-3 or TRBV12-4 and TRBJ2-5; weak D call: TRBD1 (7 bases). The CDR3 loop spans 16 amino acids. The V end was cut by 6 bases, the J end by 4 bases, with 21 bases between. CDR3 protein: CASSPPTGRGTETQYF. The CDR3 bases are TGTGCCAGCAGCCCTCCGACAGGGCGGGGCACAGAGACCCAGTACTTC.

Points on this clonotype: Given a much more abundant clone one base away, this may be a read error. The chain uses TRBV12-5 and TRBJ2-2; 10 bases are a match to TRBD1. Unmatched junction bases numbered 3, after V lost 6 bases and J lost 5 bases. Germline V gene sequence: CDR1 LGHNT, CDR2 FRNRAP. This CDR3 spans 14 amino acids. CDR3 amino acids: CASGRQGATGELFF. For the CDR3, the DNA is TGTGCTAGTGGGCGACAGGGGGCTACCGGGGAGCTGTTTTTT.

This clonotype was picked up many times. The rearrangement links TRBV6-1 to TRBJ1-3, with D unresolved. Trimming removed 2 bases at V and 2 bases at J, with 4 bases between. Germline V gene data show CDR1 as MNHNS and CDR2 as SASEGT. The CDR3 length is 13 residues. The CDR3 reads CASSEITGNTIYF. The CDR3 DNA reads as TGTGCCAGCAGTGAAATAACTGGAAACACCATATATTTT.

This clonotype came up a few times. The chain is built from TRBV11-2 and TRBJ2-1; D assignment may be TRBD1 or TRBD2 (5 bases each). From germline, CDR1 is SGHAT and CDR2 FQNNGV. The CDR3 has 14 amino acids. V was trimmed by 2 bases and J by 15 bases, leaving 20 bases between them. CDR3 coding DNA: TGTGCCAGCAGCTTACTTCGGGACCCGGCTTATAGGTTCTTC. It codes for CASSLLRDPAYRFF.

There are many counts of this clonotype. V and J are TRBV6-6 and TRBJ1-5; D unresolved. Per the germline V gene, CDR1 is MNHNY and CDR2 is SVGAGI (reference sequence). V lost 5 bases to trimming and J lost 5 bases, with 7 bases between them. CDR3 length: 12 residues. CDR3 in DNA: TGTGCCAGCAGTAGACTAGATCAGCCCCAGCATTTT. Its protein is CASSRLDQPQHF.

This clonotype was picked up many times. This sequence joins TRBV6-5 and TRBJ1-2; D unclear. Germline V gene data show CDR1 as MNHEY and CDR2 as SVGAGI. The CDR3 is made up of 14 amino acids. With 6 bases removed from V and 3 bases from J, the gap between germline ends came to 14 bases. The chain's CDR3 is CASRALGVHYGYTF. The CDR3 DNA is TGTGCCAGCAGGGCACTAGGAGTCCACTATGGCTACACCTTC.

The rearrangement uses TRBV9 and TRBJ1-5; 8 bases match TRBD1. The CDR3 has 15 residues. V shed 4 bases and J 2 bases; nucleotides not matched to a gene: 5. Germline V gene lookup returns CDR1 SGDLS and CDR2 YYNGEE. CDR3 nucleotides: TGTGCCAGCAGCCAGGGGGCAGGGGGCAATCAGCCCCAGCATTTT. It encodes CASSQGAGGNQPQHF. Complete variable domain (other parts from reference TRBV9 and TRBJ1-5): DSGVTQTPKHLITATGQRVTLRCSPRSGDLSVYWYQQSLDQGLQFLIQYYNGEERAKGNILERFSAQQFPDLHSELNLSSLELGDSALYFCASSQGAGGNQPQHFGDGTRLSIL.

Worth noting for this clonotype: A read error is possible here, since a much larger clone lies one base away. V and J are TRBV18 and TRBJ2-3; no clear D gene. From germline, CDR1 is KGHSH and CDR2 LQKENI. The CDR3 is 14 residues long. The DNA for the CDR3 is TGTGTCAGCTCACCACCTTCTAGCACAGATACGCAGTATTTT. Protein sequence: CVSSPPSSTDTQYF.

This clonotype has only a few counts. This chain uses TRBV10-3 with TRBJ2-7, with D perhaps TRBD1 (5 bases). Trimming cost V 3 bases and J 2 bases, with 11 bases left between them. The CDR3 consists of 14 residues. Germline V gene lookup returns CDR1 ENHRY and CDR2 SYGVKD. CDR3 region: CAISEGQGTYEQYF. CDR3 coding DNA: TGTGCCATCAGTGAAGGGCAGGGAACCTACGAGCAGTACTTC.

This clonotype was observed at least ten times. V is TRBV13 and J is TRBJ2-5, with 9 positions matching TRBD1. J gave up 4 bases and V 5 bases, and 5 bases lay outside the gene matches. This CDR3 has 14 residues. The germline V gene has CDR1 PRHDT and CDR2 FYEKMQ (reference sequence). CDR3 nucleotides: TGTGCCAGCAGCCCAACAGGGGGCGTAGAGACCCAGTACTTC. Its protein product is CASSPTGGVETQYF.

The chain couples TRBV12-3 or TRBV12-4 to TRBJ2-5, with 8 bases identical to TRBD2. The CDR3 spans 17 residues. The junction had 10 bases not matched to a gene; V was cut back by 3 bases and J by 1 base. In DNA form, the CDR3 reads TGTGCCAGCAGTTTCTATTCCAGCGGGAGACCCCAAGAGACCCAGTACTTC. Translation: CASSFYSSGRPQETQYF.

The CDR3 DNA sequence: TGCAGCGTTGAAGGCGGGAGATACAATGAGCAGTTCTTC. This codes for CSVEGGRYNEQFF. The chain couples TRBV29-1 to TRBJ2-1; TRBD2 matches 7 bases. Losses at the gene ends were 1 base for V and 4 bases for J; bases not matched to a gene: 1. Germline values: CDR1 SQVTM, CDR2 ANQGSEA. The CDR3 contains 13 residues.

This clonotype came up many times. The V call is TRBV12-3 or TRBV12-4, the J call TRBJ2-1, with D unresolved. CDR3 length: 9 residues. V gave up 10 bases and J gave up 10 bases, with 8 bases separating them. As DNA, the CDR3 is TGTGCCACCACTACGGAGCAGTTCTTC. As protein: CATTTEQFF.

Many counts were recorded for this clonotype. V is TRBV7-2 and J is TRBJ2-3; weak D call: TRBD2 (5 bases). Germline loops: CDR1 SGHTA, CDR2 FQGNSA. Trimming removed 0 bases at V and 3 bases at J, with 13 bases between. The CDR3 is 16 residues long. CDR3 sequence reads: CASSLALAQRTDTQYF. The CDR3 DNA reads TGTGCCAGCAGCTTAGCCCTAGCTCAGAGGACAGATACGCAGTATTTT.

This clonotype has ten or more counts. The CDR3 spells CASRGWGSEQYF. The CDR3 nucleotides are TGTGCCAGCAGGGGTTGGGGGTCCGAGCAGTACTTC. The chain is built from TRBV7-9 and TRBJ2-7; D possibly matches TRBD1 or TRBD2 (5 bases each). The CDR3 covers 12 residues. V was shortened by 6 bases and J by 6 bases, with 12 bases between the two germline ends. In germline, CDR1 is SEHNR, CDR2 FQNEAQ (reference sequence).

The V call is TRBV10-3, the J call TRBJ2-1; 9 nucleotides line up with TRBD2. The trim removed 0 bases at V and 10 bases at J, leaving 4 bases unmatched. Per the germline V gene, CDR1 is ENHRY and CDR2 is SYGVKD. This CDR3 has 14 amino acids. The chain's CDR3 is CAISESIAGEEQFF. DNA for the CDR3: TGTGCCATCAGTGAGTCGATAGCGGGAGAGGAGCAGTTCTTC.

There are many counts of this clonotype. V gene TRBV6-1 combines with J gene TRBJ2-7, with no clear D. Looked up from germline, CDR1 is MNHNS and CDR2 is SASEGT. V was trimmed by 3 bases and J by 6 bases, leaving 12 bases between them. This CDR3 contains 13 residues. The CDR3 coding sequence is TGTGCCAGCAGTGATTCGGGCCCAAGCGAGCAGTACTTC. It codes for CASSDSGPSEQYF.

Many counts were recorded for this clonotype. This chain joins TRBV7-3 and TRBJ2-3; D not resolved. The CDR3 runs to 13 residues. Germline assignment: CDR1 SGHTA and CDR2 FQGTGA. The V and J ends lost 4 bases and 5 bases respectively, with 10 bases between them. Here the CDR3 reads CASSSDRGDTQYF. The CDR3 nucleotides read TGTGCCAGCAGCTCTGACCGCGGAGATACGCAGTATTTT.

In this sample, this clonotype turned up many times. The CDR3 spells CSVVVQGRIGELFF. CDR3 in DNA: TGCAGCGTTGTGGTACAGGGTCGGATCGGGGAGCTGTTTTTT. The chain employs TRBV29-1 and TRBJ2-2, with D possibly TRBD1 on 6 matching bases. Germline values: CDR1 SQVTM, CDR2 ANQGSEA. This CDR3 comprises 14 residues. V lost 4 bases, J lost 7 bases, and 16 bases lay in between.

This clonotype was seen a handful of times. This sequence joins TRBV7-9 and TRBJ2-5; possible D gene TRBD2, 5 bases. This CDR3 spans 15 amino acids. The V gene's germline CDR1 is SEHNR and CDR2 FQNEAQ (reference sequence). Trimming took 1 base from V and 4 from J, leaving 13 bases between them. The CDR3 DNA sequence: TGTGCCAGCAGCTTAGTGCGTGGGAGCGGAGAGACCCAGTACTTC. This codes for CASSLVRGSGETQYF.

This clonotype was observed a few times. The CDR3 DNA follows: TGTGCCAGCAGCTCCCGAACGGGACAGGGGGCAATCACCGGGGAGCTGTTTTTT. It translates to CASSSRTGQGAITGELFF. V is TRBV7-2 and J is TRBJ2-2; 12 bases match TRBD1. Germline lookup yields CDR1 SGHTA and CDR2 FQGNSA. The CDR3 has 18 residues. The V gene end was trimmed by 4 bases and the J gene end by 4 bases; junction bases not matched to a gene: 10.

This clonotype has at least ten counts. The genes are TRBV5-1 and TRBJ1-2; the D is unclear. Germline lookup yields CDR1 SGHRS and CDR2 YFSETQ. The CDR3 is 15 residues long. Trimming removed 6 bases at V and 0 bases at J, with 15 bases between. The CDR3 DNA reads TGCGCCAGCACCCAATTGCCGGTTTCTAACTATGGCTACACCTTC. Translated: CASTQLPVSNYGYTF.